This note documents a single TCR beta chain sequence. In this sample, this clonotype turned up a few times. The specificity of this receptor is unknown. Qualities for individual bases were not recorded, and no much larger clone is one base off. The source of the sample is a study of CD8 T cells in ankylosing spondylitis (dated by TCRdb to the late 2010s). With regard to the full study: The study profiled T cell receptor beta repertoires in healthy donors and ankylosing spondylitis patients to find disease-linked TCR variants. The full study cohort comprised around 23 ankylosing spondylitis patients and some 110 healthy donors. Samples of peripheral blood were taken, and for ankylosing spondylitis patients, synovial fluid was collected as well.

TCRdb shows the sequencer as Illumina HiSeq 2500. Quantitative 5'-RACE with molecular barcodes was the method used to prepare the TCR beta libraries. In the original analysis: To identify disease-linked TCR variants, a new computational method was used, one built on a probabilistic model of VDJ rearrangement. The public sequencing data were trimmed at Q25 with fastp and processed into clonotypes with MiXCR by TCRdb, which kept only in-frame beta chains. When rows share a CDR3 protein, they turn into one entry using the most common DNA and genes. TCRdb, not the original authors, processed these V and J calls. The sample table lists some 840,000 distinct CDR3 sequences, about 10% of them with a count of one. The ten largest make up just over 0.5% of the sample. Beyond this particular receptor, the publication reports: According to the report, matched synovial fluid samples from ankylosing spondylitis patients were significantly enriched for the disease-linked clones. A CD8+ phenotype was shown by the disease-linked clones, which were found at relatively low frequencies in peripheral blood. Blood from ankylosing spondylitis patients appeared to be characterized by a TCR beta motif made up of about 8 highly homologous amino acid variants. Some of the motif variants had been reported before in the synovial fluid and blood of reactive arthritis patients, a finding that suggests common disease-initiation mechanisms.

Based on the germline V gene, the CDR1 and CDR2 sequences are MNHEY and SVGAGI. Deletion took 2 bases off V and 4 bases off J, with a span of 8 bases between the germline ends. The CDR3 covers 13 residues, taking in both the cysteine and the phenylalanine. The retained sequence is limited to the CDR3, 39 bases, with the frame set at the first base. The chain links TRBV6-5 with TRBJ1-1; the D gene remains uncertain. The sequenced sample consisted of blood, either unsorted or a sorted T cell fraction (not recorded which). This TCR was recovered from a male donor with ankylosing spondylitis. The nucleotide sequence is TGTGCCAGCAGTTACGGGTCGGGCACTGAAGCTTTCTTT. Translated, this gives CASSYGSGTEAFF.